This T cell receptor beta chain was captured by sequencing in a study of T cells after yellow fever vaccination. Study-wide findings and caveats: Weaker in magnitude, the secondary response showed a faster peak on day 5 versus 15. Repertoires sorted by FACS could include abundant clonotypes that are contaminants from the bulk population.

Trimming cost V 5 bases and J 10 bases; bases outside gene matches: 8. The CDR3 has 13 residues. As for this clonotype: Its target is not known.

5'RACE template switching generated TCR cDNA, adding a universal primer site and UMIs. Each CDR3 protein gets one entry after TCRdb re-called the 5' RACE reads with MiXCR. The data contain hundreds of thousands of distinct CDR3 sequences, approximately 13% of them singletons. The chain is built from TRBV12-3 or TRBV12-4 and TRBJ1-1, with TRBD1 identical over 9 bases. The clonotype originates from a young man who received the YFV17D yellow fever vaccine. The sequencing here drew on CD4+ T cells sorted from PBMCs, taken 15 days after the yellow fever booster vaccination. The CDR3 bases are TGTGCCAGCAGTCGGACAGGGGAAGGGGTAGCTTTCTTT. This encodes CASSRTGEGVAFF.